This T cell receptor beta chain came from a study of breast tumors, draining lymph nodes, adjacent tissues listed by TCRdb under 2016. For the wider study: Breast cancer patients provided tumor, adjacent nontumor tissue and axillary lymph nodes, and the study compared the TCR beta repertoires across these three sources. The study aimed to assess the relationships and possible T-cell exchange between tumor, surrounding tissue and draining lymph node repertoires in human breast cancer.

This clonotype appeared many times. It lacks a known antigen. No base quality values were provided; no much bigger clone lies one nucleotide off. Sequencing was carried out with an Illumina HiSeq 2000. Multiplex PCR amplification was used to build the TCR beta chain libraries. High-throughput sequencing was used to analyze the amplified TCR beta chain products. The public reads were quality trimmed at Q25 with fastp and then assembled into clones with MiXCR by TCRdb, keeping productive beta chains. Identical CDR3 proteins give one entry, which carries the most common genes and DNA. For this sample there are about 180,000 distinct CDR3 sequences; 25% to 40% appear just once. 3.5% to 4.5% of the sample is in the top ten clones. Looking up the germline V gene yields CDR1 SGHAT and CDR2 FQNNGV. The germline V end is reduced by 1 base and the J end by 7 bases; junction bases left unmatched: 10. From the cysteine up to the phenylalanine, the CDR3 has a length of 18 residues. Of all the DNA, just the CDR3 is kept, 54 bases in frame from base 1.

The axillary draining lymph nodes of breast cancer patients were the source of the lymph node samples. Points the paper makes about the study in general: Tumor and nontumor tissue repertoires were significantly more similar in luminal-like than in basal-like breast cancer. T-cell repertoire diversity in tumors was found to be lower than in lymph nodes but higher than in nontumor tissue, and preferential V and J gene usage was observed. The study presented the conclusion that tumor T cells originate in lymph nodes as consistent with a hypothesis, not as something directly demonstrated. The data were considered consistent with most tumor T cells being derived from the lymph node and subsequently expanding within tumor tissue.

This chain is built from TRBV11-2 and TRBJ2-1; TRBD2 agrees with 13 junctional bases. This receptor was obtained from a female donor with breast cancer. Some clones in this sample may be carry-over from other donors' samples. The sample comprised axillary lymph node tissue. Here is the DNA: TGTGCCAGCAGCTTAGTGGGAGGGACTAGCGGGGTCTTTAATGAGCAGTTCTTC. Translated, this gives CASSLVGGTSGVFNEQFF.